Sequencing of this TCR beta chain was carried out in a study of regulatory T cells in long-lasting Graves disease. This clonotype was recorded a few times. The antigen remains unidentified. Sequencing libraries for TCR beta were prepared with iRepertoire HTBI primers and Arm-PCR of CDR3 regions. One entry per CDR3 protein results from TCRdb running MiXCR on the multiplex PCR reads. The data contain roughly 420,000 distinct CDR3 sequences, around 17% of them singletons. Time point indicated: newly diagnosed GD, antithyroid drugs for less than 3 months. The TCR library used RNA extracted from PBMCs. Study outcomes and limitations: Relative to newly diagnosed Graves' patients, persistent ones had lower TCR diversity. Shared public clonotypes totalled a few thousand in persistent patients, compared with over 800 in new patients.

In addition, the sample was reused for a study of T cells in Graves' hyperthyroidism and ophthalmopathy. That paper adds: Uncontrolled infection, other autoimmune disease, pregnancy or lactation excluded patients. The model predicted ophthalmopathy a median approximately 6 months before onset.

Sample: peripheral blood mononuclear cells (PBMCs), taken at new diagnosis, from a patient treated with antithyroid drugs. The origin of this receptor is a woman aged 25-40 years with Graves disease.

CDR3 DNA sequence: TGTGCCAGCAGCTCCTACGTGGACAGCCGAAATGAAAAACTGTTTTTT. It encodes CASSSYVDSRNEKLFF. The chain couples TRBV11-2 to TRBJ1-4, with D perhaps matching TRBD1 (6 bases). The CDR3 has 16 amino acids. The V gene lost 4 bases and the J gene lost 5 bases, with 17 bases spanning the gap. Germline loops: CDR1 SGHAT, CDR2 FQNNGV.